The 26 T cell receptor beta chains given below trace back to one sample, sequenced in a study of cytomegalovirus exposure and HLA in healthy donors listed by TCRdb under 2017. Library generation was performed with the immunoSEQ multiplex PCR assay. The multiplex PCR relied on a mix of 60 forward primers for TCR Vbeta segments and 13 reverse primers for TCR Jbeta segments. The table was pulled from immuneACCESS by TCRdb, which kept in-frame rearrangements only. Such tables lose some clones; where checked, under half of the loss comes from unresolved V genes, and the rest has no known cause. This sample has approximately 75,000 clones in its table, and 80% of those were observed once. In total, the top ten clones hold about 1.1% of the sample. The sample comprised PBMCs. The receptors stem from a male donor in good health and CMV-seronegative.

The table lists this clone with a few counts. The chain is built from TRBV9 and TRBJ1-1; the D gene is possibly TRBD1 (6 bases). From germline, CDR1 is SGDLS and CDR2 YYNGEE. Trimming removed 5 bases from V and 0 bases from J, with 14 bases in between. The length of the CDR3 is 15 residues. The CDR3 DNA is TGTGCCAGCAGACTATCGGACAGCATGAACACTGAAGCTTTCTTT. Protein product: CASRLSDSMNTEAFF. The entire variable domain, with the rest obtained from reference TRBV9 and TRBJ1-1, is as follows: DSGVTQTPKHLITATGQRVTLRCSPRSGDLSVYWYQQSLDQGLQFLIQYYNGEERAKGNILERFSAQQFPDLHSELNLSSLELGDSALYFCASRLSDSMNTEAFFGQGTRLTVV.

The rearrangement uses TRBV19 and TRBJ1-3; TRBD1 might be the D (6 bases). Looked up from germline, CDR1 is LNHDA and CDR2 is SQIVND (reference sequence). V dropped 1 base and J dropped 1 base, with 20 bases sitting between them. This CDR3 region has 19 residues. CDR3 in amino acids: CASSIGRVPHRASGNTIYF. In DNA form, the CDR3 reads TGTGCCAGTAGTATAGGACGGGTCCCACACAGGGCGTCTGGAAACACCATATATTTT. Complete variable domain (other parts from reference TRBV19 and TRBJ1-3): DGGITQSPKYLFRKEGQNVTLSCEQNLNHDAMYWYRQDPGQGLRLIYYSQIVNDFQKGDIAEGYSVSREKKESFPLTVTSAQKNPTAFYLCASSIGRVPHRASGNTIYFGEGSWLTVV.

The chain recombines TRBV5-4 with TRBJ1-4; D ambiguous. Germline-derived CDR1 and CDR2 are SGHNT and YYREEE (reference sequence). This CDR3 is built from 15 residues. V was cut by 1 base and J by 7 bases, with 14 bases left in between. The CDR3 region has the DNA TGTGCCAGCAGCTTGAATTCACGACGCGGTGAAAAACTGTTTTTT. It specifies CASSLNSRRGEKLFF.

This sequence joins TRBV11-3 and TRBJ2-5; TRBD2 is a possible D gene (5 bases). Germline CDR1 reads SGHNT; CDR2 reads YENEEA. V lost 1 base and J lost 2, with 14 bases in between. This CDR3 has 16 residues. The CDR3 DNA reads TGTGCCAGCAGCTTAGGGACTTTGGGCTTTCAAGAGACCCAGTACTTC. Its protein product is CASSLGTLGFQETQYF.

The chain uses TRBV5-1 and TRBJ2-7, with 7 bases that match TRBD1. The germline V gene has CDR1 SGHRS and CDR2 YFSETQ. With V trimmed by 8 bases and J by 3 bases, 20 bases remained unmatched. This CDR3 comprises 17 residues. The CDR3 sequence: CASKPGTGTVHNYEQYF. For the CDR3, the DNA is TGCGCCAGTAAACCTGGAACCGGGACAGTCCACAACTACGAGCAGTACTTC.

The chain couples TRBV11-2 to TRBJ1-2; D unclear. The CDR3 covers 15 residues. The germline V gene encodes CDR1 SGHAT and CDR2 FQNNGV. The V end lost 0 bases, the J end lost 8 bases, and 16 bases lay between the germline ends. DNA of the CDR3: TGTGCCAGCAGCTTAGACCCGGGTCGGGGTGGGGGCTACACCTTC. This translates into CASSLDPGRGGGYTF.

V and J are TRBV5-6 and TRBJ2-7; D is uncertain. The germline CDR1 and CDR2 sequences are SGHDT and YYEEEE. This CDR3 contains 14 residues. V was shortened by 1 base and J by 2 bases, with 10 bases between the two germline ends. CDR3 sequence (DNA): TGTGCCAGCAGCTTGTTTTCTCCCCCCTACGAGCAGTACTTC. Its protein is CASSLFSPPYEQYF.

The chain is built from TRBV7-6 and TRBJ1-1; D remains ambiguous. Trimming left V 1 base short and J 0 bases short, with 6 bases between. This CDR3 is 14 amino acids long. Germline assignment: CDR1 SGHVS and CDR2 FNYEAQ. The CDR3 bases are TGTGCCAGCAGCTTAGACAGAATGAACACTGAAGCTTTCTTT. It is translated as CASSLDRMNTEAFF.

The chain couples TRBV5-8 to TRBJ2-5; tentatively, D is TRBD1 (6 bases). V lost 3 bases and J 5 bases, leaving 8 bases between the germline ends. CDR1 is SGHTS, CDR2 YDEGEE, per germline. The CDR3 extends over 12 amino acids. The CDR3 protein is CASSWGRETQYF. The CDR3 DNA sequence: TGTGCCAGCAGCTGGGGGCGGGAGACCCAGTACTTC.

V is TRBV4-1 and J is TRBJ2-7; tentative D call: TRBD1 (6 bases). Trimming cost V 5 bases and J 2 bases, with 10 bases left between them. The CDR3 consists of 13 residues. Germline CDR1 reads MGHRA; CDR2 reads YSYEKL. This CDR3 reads CASSFDRPYEQYF. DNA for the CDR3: TGCGCCAGCAGCTTCGACAGGCCCTACGAGCAGTACTTC.

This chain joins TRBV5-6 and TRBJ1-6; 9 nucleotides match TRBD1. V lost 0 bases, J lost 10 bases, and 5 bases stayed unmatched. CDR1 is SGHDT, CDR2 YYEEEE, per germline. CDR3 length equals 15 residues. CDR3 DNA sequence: TGTGCCAGCAGCTTGGCCGGGACAGGGATATCACCCCTCCACTTT. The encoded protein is CASSLAGTGISPLHF.

CDR3: CASSLRIQGQSSGANVLTF. CDR3 DNA: TGCGCCAGCAGCTTGCGGATTCAGGGTCAGAGCTCTGGGGCCAACGTCCTGACTTTC. The V gene is TRBV5-1, the J gene TRBJ2-6; tentative D call: TRBD1 (5 bases). The CDR3 is 19 amino acids. V lost 1 base and J lost 0, with 17 bases in between. CDR1 is SGHRS and CDR2 is YFSETQ in the germline V gene.

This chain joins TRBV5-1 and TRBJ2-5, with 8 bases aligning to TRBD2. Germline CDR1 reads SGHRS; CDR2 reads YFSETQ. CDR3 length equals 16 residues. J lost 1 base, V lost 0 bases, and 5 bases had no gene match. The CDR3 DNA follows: TGCGCCAGCAGCTTGGCCGGGGGGGTAGGCCAAGAGACCCAGTACTTC. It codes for CASSLAGGVGQETQYF.

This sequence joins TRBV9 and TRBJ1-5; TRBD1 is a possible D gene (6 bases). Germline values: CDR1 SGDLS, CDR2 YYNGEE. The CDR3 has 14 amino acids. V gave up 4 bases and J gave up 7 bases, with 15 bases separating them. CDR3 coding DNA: TGTGCCAGCAGCCCCAGTGGGGGGGGCCAGCCCCAGCATTTT. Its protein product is CASSPSGGGQPQHF. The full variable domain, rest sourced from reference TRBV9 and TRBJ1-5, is DSGVTQTPKHLITATGQRVTLRCSPRSGDLSVYWYQQSLDQGLQFLIQYYNGEERAKGNILERFSAQQFPDLHSELNLSSLELGDSALYFCASSPSGGGQPQHFGDGTRLSIL.

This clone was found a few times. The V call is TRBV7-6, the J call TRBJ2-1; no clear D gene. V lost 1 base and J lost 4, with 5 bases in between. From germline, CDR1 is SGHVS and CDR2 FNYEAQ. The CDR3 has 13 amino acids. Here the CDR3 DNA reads TGTGCCAGCAGCTTAGACCTATACAATGAGCAGTTCTTC. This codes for CASSLDLYNEQFF.

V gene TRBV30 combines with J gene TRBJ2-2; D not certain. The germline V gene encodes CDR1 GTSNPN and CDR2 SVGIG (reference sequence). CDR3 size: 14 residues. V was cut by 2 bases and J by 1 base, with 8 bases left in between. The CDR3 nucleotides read TGTGCCTGGAGTCCCCTTATGAACACCGGGGAGCTGTTTTTT. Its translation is CAWSPLMNTGELFF.

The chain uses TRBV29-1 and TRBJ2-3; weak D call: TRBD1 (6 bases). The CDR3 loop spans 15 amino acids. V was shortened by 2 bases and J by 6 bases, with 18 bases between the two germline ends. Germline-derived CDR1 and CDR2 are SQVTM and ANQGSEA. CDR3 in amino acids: CSVERGQRGGDTQYF. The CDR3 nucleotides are TGCAGCGTTGAACGCGGACAGCGAGGCGGGGATACGCAGTATTTT.

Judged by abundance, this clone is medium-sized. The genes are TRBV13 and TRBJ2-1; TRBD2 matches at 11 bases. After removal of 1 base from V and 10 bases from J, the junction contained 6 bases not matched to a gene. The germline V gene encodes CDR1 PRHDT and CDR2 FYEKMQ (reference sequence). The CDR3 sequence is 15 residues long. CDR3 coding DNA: TGTGCCAGCAGCTTAGCACTAGCGGGAGCCGGGGAGCAGTTCTTC. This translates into CASSLALAGAGEQFF.

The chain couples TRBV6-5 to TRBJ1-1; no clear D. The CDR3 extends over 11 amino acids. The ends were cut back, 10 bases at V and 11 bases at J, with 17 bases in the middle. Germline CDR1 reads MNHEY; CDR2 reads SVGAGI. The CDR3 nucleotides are TGTGCCACCCGGGGAGAGCGTGGGGCTTTCTTT. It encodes CATRGERGAFF.

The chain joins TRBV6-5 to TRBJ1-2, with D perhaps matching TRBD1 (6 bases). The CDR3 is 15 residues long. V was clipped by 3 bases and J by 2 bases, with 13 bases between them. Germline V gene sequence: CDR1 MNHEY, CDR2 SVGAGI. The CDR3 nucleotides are TGTGCCAGCAGTTATGGGGGGGCGGAAAACTATGGCTACACCTTC. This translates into CASSYGGAENYGYTF.

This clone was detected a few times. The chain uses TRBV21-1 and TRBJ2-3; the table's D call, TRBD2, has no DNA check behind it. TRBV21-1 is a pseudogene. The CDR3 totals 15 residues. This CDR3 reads CASGLAGPRTDTQYF. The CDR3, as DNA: TGTGCCAGCGGCCTGGCGGGGCCCCGCACAGATACGCAGTATTTT.

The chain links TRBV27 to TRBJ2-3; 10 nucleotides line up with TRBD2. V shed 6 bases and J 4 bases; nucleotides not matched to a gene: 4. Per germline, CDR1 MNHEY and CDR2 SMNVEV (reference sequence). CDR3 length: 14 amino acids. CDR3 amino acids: CASRPGLASDTQYF. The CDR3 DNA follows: TGTGCCAGCAGACCGGGACTAGCGTCAGATACGCAGTATTTT.

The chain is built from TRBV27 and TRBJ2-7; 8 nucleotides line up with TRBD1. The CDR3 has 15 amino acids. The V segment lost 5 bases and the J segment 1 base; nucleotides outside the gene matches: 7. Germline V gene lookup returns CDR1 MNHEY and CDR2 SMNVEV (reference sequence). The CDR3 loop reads CASSPGQGGSYEQYF. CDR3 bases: TGTGCCAGCAGTCCAGGACAGGGTGGGTCCTACGAGCAGTACTTC.

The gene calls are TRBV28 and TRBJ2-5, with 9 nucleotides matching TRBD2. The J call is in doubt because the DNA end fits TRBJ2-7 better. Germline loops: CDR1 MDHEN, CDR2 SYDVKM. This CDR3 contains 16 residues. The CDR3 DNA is TGTGCCAGCTCCCCACTTAGCGGGAGTACGTCCTACGAGCAGTACTTC. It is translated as CASSPLSGSTSYEQYF.

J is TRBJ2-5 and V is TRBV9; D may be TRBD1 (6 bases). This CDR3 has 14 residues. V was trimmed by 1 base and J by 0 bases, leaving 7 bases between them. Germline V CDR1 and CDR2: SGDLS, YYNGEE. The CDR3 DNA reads TGTGCCAGCAGCGTAACAGGGAACCAAGAGACCCAGTACTTC. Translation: CASSVTGNQETQYF.

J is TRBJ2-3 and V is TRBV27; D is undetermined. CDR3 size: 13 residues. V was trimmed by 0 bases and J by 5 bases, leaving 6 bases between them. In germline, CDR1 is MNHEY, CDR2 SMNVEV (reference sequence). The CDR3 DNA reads TGTGCCAGCAGTTTATCGGAGAAAGATACGCAGTATTTT. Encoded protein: CASSLSEKDTQYF.